The 25 T cell receptor beta chains listed next were all sequenced from one sample in a study of T cell responses to AZD1222 COVID-19 vaccine. Libraries were prepared by immunoSEQ multiplex PCR; TCRdb keeps only in-frame clonotypes and omits some of them. The sample lists about 130,000 clones, 80% to 95% occurring once. The sequences come from peripheral blood, collected on day 0 of AZD1222 vaccination. The source of these receptors is an adult in good health.

This chain uses TRBV13 with TRBJ2-5, with 10 bases aligning to TRBD1. The CDR3 is 15 residues long. J lost 4 bases, V lost 5 bases, and 7 bases had no gene match. The germline CDR1 and CDR2 sequences are PRHDT and FYEKMQ (reference sequence). The CDR3 DNA sequence: TGTGCCAGCAGCCCCTCCGACAGGGGGCTAGAGACCCAGTACTTC. Translating it yields CASSPSDRGLETQYF.

The chain joins TRBV20-1 to TRBJ2-1; 9 nucleotides line up with TRBD2. This CDR3 has 15 residues. Germline-derived CDR1 and CDR2 are DFQATT and SNEGSKA (reference sequence). J was trimmed by 6 bases and V by 3 bases; bases with no gene match: 9. The chain's CDR3 is CSASLVLAGTNEQFF. CDR3 DNA sequence: TGCAGTGCTAGTTTGGTTCTAGCGGGGACCAATGAGCAGTTCTTC.

The chain combines TRBV12-5 with TRBJ1-6; D call uncertain. CDR1 and CDR2 from the germline V gene are LGHNT and FRNRAP. The CDR3 sequence is 9 residues long. CDR3 loop: CETEAPLHF. The CDR3 DNA is TGTGAAACCGAGGCACCCCTCCACTTT.

The V gene is TRBV29-1, the J gene TRBJ1-4; TRBD1 agrees at 7 bases. The germline gives CDR1 SQVTM, CDR2 ANQGSEA. Germline trimming cut 6 bases from V and 0 bases from J; bases unmatched to any gene: 10. The CDR3 loop spans 16 amino acids. The chain's CDR3 is CSVKSRDSATNEKLFF. DNA for the CDR3: TGCAGCGTGAAGAGTCGGGACAGTGCAACTAATGAAAAACTGTTTTTT. The full variable domain, rest sourced from reference TRBV29-1 and TRBJ1-4, is SAVISQKPSRDICQRGTSLTIQCQVDSQVTMMFWYRQQPGQSLTLIATANQGSEATYESGFVIDKFPISRPNLTFSTLTVSNMSPEDSSIYLCSVKSRDSATNEKLFFGSGTQLSVL.

The gene calls are TRBV3-1 (or the pseudogene TRBV3-2) and TRBJ1-5, with D maybe TRBD1 (5 bases). The V gene lost 0 bases and the J gene lost 1 base, with 7 bases spanning the gap. CDR1 and CDR2 (germline): LGHDT, YNNKEL (reference sequence). This CDR3 comprises 15 residues. The CDR3 bases are TGTGCCAGCAGCCAAGATGGGGGGAGCAATCAGCCCCAGCATTTT. The encoded protein is CASSQDGGSNQPQHF.

V is TRBV30 and J is TRBJ2-1, with D perhaps given as TRBD1 or TRBD2 (7 bases each). Germline V CDR1 and CDR2: GTSNPN, SVGIG (reference sequence). The V end lost 7 bases, the J end lost 4 bases, and 14 bases lay between the germline ends. This CDR3 is 13 amino acids long. The DNA for the CDR3 is TGTGCCTATCGGGGGGACAGTTACAATGAGCAGTTCTTC. It translates to CAYRGDSYNEQFF.

The chain uses TRBV6-1 and TRBJ1-2; the D is unclear. There are 14 residues in the CDR3. Trimming took off 3 bases at V and 7 bases at J, with 15 bases between the two ends. Germline V gives CDR1 MNHNS, CDR2 SASEGT. For the CDR3, the DNA is TGTGCCAGCAGTGAGATACACGGAGTTGGTGGCTACACCTTC. Translation: CASSEIHGVGGYTF.

This clone was found once. The chain recombines TRBV28 with TRBJ2-3; D uncertain. Per the germline V gene, CDR1 is MDHEN and CDR2 is SYDVKM. V was pared by 3 bases and J by 0 bases, with 10 bases between. This CDR3 has 15 amino acids. CDR3 sequence (DNA): TGTGCCAGCAGTTTGTTACGACCTAGCACAGATACGCAGTATTTT. Its translation is CASSLLRPSTDTQYF.

V gene TRBV11-2 combines with J gene TRBJ2-7, with 12 bases fitting TRBD2. V lost 3 bases and J lost 10; bases outside the gene matches: 16. Germline V gives CDR1 SGHAT, CDR2 FQNNGV. This CDR3 is 17 amino acids long. CDR3 DNA sequence: TGTGCCAGCAGCTTCACACCATCGGGTCTAGCGGGAGGGCCCCAGTACTTC. Protein sequence: CASSFTPSGLAGGPQYF. Full variable domain (outside the CDR3, taken from reference TRBV11-2 and TRBJ2-7): EAGVAQSPRYKIIEKRQSVAFWCNPISGHATLYWYQQILGQGPKLLIQFQNNGVVDDSQLPKDRFSAERLKGVDSTLKIQPAKLEDSAVYLCASSFTPSGLAGGPQYFGPGTRLTVT.

This sequence joins TRBV9 and TRBJ2-2; D gene unclear. CDR3 length: 15 amino acids. V was shortened by 0 bases and J by 5 bases, with 11 bases between the two germline ends. In germline, CDR1 is SGDLS, CDR2 YYNGEE. CDR3 protein: CASSVGVSVTGELFF. The CDR3 bases are TGTGCCAGCAGCGTAGGAGTCTCAGTGACCGGGGAGCTGTTTTTT.

The chain employs TRBV15 and TRBJ1-4, with D unresolved. The CDR3 is 13 amino acids. V was clipped by 3 bases and J by 8 bases, with 10 bases between them. Germline loops: CDR1 LNHNV, CDR2 YYDKDF (reference sequence). The CDR3 is CATSSRSGEKLFF. In DNA form, the CDR3 reads TGTGCCACCAGCAGTCGGAGCGGGGAAAAACTGTTTTTT.

The chain joins TRBV24-1 to TRBJ2-5, with unresolved D. Trimming stripped 2 bases from V and 4 bases from J, with 13 bases between. This CDR3 region has 15 residues. The germline CDR1 and CDR2 sequences are KGHDR and SFDVKD. CDR3: CATSDSGPTGETQYF. In nucleotides, the CDR3 is TGTGCCACCAGTGATTCGGGCCCAACCGGAGAGACCCAGTACTTC.

The rearrangement joins TRBV6-1 to TRBJ1-1, with a tentative D call TRBD1 (6 bases). CDR3 length equals 14 residues. The germline V gene has CDR1 MNHNS and CDR2 SASEGT. Trimming stripped 2 bases from V and 4 bases from J, with 11 bases between. CDR3 in DNA: TGTGCCAGCAGTGAAAAGGGGGAATCCACTGAAGCTTTCTTT. Its translation is CASSEKGESTEAFF.

The chain joins TRBV28 to TRBJ2-6; no clear D gene. Germline V gene data show CDR1 as MDHEN and CDR2 as SYDVKM. The CDR3 totals 15 residues. The V and J ends lost 6 bases and 0 bases respectively, with 9 bases between them. CDR3 in DNA: TGTGCCAGCAGCCTCTCGGGCTCTGGGGCCAACGTCCTGACTTTC. It is translated as CASSLSGSGANVLTF.

This clone was counted once. The chain links TRBV19 to TRBJ1-2, with D maybe TRBD1 (6 bases). Trimming removed 6 bases from V and 4 bases from J, with 12 bases in between. Germline V lookup: CDR1 LNHDA, CDR2 SQIVND (reference sequence). The CDR3 spans 13 residues. CDR3 sequence: CASRQGLGYGYTF. The CDR3 region has the DNA TGTGCCAGTAGGCAGGGGCTTGGCTATGGCTACACCTTC.

The CDR3 reads CASSEQETQYF. The CDR3 region has the DNA TGTGCCAGTAGTGAGCAAGAGACCCAGTACTTC. The chain links TRBV19 to TRBJ2-5; D unclear. The CDR3 extends over 11 amino acids. Trimming removed 5 bases at V and 2 bases at J, with 3 bases between. The germline gives CDR1 LNHDA, CDR2 SQIVND (reference sequence).

The chain couples TRBV28 to TRBJ1-4; weak D call: TRBD1 (5 bases). CDR1 is MDHEN, CDR2 SYDVKM, per germline. There are 13 residues in the CDR3. V was shortened by 4 bases and J by 6 bases, with 9 bases between the two germline ends. DNA for the CDR3: TGTGCCAGCAGTTCCCCGGGACATGAAAAACTGTTTTTT. This gives the protein CASSSPGHEKLFF.

The chain combines TRBV11-2 with TRBJ1-2; D is possibly TRBD1 (5 bases). Trimming removed 5 bases from V and 6 bases from J, with 31 bases in between. The CDR3 loop spans 19 amino acids. Germline values: CDR1 SGHAT, CDR2 FQNNGV. CDR3 sequence (DNA): TGTGCCAGCAGCACCTGGCCCACAACAGGCAGAGAGATAATGGATGGCTACACCTTC. Translated, it gives CASSTWPTTGREIMDGYTF.

This chain uses TRBV7-9 with TRBJ2-1, with D maybe TRBD2 (5 bases). Trimming took off 6 bases at V and 2 bases at J, with 17 bases between the two ends. Germline V lookup: CDR1 SEHNR, CDR2 FQNEAQ (reference sequence). The CDR3 is made up of 16 amino acids. This CDR3 is CASRTPPGLTYNEQFF. The CDR3 coding sequence is TGTGCCAGCAGGACCCCGCCGGGGTTAACCTACAATGAGCAGTTCTTC.

The chain combines TRBV29-1 with TRBJ2-7; tentative D call: TRBD2 (6 bases). V was clipped by 6 bases and J by 2 bases, with 23 bases between them. Germline V CDR1 and CDR2: SQVTM, ANQGSEA. The CDR3 is made up of 16 amino acids. The CDR3 region has the DNA TGCAGCGTAAGGCAGGCTGTGGGCGGGACCGCCTACGAGCAGTACTTC. It translates to CSVRQAVGGTAYEQYF.

The chain uses TRBV28 and TRBJ2-7; 7 bases are a match to TRBD1. The CDR3 totals 14 residues. CDR1 and CDR2 from the germline V gene are MDHEN and SYDVKM. V lost 8 bases and J lost 13; bases outside the gene matches: 20. CDR3 nucleotide sequence: TGTGCCAGCTTTGCCGGGACAGACCTCTTGAAGAAATACTTC. Translated: CASFAGTDLLKKYF.

This chain links TRBV29-1 with TRBJ1-1; D perhaps matches TRBD1 (5 bases). Germline loops: CDR1 SQVTM, CDR2 ANQGSEA. The ends were cut back, 7 bases at V and 0 bases at J, with 15 bases in the middle. This CDR3 is 14 amino acids long. The CDR3 DNA follows: TGCAGCGCGACGGGGGGGAAACTGAACACTGAAGCTTTCTTT. Protein: CSATGGKLNTEAFF.

This chain links TRBV19 with TRBJ2-3, with 9 bases identical to TRBD2. J lost 1 base, V lost 6 bases, and 2 bases had no gene match. The germline V gene encodes CDR1 LNHDA and CDR2 SQIVND (reference sequence). The CDR3 totals 14 residues. Written as DNA, the CDR3 is TGTGCCAGTAGGTGGACTAGCGGCACAGATACGCAGTATTTT. Its protein is CASRWTSGTDTQYF.

This clone came up a few times. The chain is built from TRBV6-5 and TRBJ2-7; 10 bases agree with TRBD1. The CDR3 runs to 13 residues. The J segment lost 4 bases and the V segment lost 5 bases, leaving 2 bases of the junction unmatched. The germline gives CDR1 MNHEY, CDR2 SVGAGI. The CDR3 DNA is TGTGCCAGCAGTCGGGACAGGGGTTACGAGCAGTACTTC. Translated: CASSRDRGYEQYF.

The chain joins TRBV15 to TRBJ1-4; D is perhaps TRBD1 (6 bases). This CDR3 is 18 amino acids long. Germline V gives CDR1 LNHNV, CDR2 YYDKDF (reference sequence). The V gene lost 1 base and the J gene lost 0 bases, with 15 bases spanning the gap. The CDR3 DNA reads as TGTGCCACCAGCAGAGGGGACAACCCGAGTGCAACTAATGAAAAACTGTTTTTT. It is translated as CATSRGDNPSATNEKLFF.